Described below is a single T cell receptor (beta chain) sequence and its context. What it recognizes is unknown. TCRdb reprocessed the 5' RACE reads with MiXCR, giving one entry per CDR3 protein. The sample yields 7,000 or so distinct CDR3 sequences, about three quarters seen once. Germline CDR1 is DFQATT and CDR2 is SNEGSKA (reference sequence). V lost 6 bases, J lost 8 bases, and 7 bases stayed unmatched. CDR3 size: 13 residues. Notes on the study in general: Tumor memory CD4+ T cell TCR gene usage was found to cluster with blood and lymph node memory CD4+ cells and with lymph node naive CD4+ cells. Tumor-infiltrating Treg TCR alpha and beta sequences overlapped most with tumor naive CD4+ T cells, then blood naive.

Treg sorting used a CD4+CD25+CD127-/low gate. The origin of this receptor is a female donor with breast cancer. Input material: tumor-infiltrating Tregs sorted from the breast tumor. V usage is TRBV20-1 and J usage is TRBJ2-1, with 10 bases lining up with TRBD2. CDR3 DNA: TGCAGTGCCGTGGGACTAGCGTTGTATGAGCAGTTCTTC. Protein sequence: CSAVGLALYEQFF.